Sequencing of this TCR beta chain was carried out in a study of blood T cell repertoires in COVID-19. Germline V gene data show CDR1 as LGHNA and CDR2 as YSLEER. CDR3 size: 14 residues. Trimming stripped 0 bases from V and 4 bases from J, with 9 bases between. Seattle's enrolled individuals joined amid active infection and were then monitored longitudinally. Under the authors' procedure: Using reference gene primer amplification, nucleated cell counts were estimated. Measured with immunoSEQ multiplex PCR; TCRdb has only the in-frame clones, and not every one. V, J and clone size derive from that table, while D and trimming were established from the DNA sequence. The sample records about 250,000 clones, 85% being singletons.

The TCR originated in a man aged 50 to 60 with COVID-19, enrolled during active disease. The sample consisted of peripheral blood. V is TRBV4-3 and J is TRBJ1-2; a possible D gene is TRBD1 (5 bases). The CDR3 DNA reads TGCGCCAGCAGCCAAGATGACAGATCCTATGGCTACACCTTC. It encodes CASSQDDRSYGYTF.